The sequence of this TCR beta chain was determined in a study of blood T cell repertoires in COVID-19. In the study overall: The samples span acute and convalescent COVID-19 from the United States, Italy and Spain. Sample material is recorded as cDNA or gDNA derived from T cells, B-cell-depleted T cells, or PBMCs.

Germline trimming cut 4 bases from V and 6 bases from J; bases unmatched to any gene: 17. Germline V gene lookup returns CDR1 SGHNT and CDR2 YYREEE (reference sequence). There are 17 residues in the CDR3. Original processing notes: Counts of nucleated cells, estimated from reference gene primer amplification, were obtained. TCRdb keeps only in-frame clones here, not all; method: immunoSEQ multiplex PCR. V and J calls and clone size are copied from that table; D and trimming were computed from the DNA. The sample lists about 140,000 clones; 77% were seen once. The chain employs TRBV5-4 and TRBJ2-5; 8 bases fit TRBD2. Sequencing input: peripheral blood. The TCR sequence derives from a woman aged 45-60 years with active or convalescent COVID-19. This CDR3 is CASSLRSGTRPRQTQYF. CDR3 coding DNA: TGTGCCAGCAGCCTGAGGTCCGGGACTAGACCTCGGCAGACCCAGTACTTC.